The present T cell receptor (beta chain) was sequenced within a study of T-cell reconstitution after alpha-beta-depleted transplantation in children. The V gene's germline CDR1 is SGHRS and CDR2 YFSETQ. The CDR3 extends over 17 amino acids. V shed 2 bases and J shed 0 bases, with 17 bases lying between them. Study-wide findings and caveats: Several hundred rapidly expanded clones from non-depleted graft cells reportedly supplied alpha-beta T cells about two months post-transplant. After transplant, high TCRbeta diversity at day 60 in some patients arose from surviving recipient T cells and thymic progenitors.

Unique molecular identifiers tagged the TCRbeta library. TCRdb re-analysed the PCR reads in MiXCR, keeping a single row per CDR3 protein. The repertoire includes about 980,000 distinct CDR3 sequences, around 30% of them detected once, and around 30% sits in the top ten. The table lists this clonotype with a few counts. Its antigen is unidentified. The rearrangement joins TRBV5-1 to TRBJ1-2; a weak D match, TRBD1 (5 bases). The sequenced sample was PBMCs, mostly from graft donor cells, obtained 360 days after TCRalphabeta/CD19-depleted stem cell transplant. The TCR was taken from a boy less than two years old who had a stem cell transplant for SCID, so the T cells may come from the graft donor. DNA for the CDR3: TGCGCCAGCAGCTTCGGGACGGGAGAACGCCCTAACTATGGCTACACCTTC. Its protein product is CASSFGTGERPNYGYTF.